At least ten counts were recorded for the clone carrying this TCR beta chain. Its antigen is as yet unknown. This sample is part of a study of T-cell reconstitution after alpha-beta-depleted transplantation in children. Study conclusions and caveats: One year post-transplant, T-cell counts and diversity were largely derived from T cells produced anew. In patients about two months after transplant, alpha-beta T cells reportedly arose from several hundred expanded graft clones. There were some patients whose high TCRbeta diversity at day 60 came from surviving recipient T cells and thymic progenitors.

Construction of the TCRbeta library involved unique molecular identifiers. TCRdb processed the PCR reads anew with MiXCR; each CDR3 protein has one entry. The data hold under 70,000 distinct CDR3 sequences, with 11% observed a single time. Germline-derived CDR1 and CDR2 are SGDLS and YYNGEE. The V segment lost 3 bases and the J segment 6 bases; nucleotides outside the gene matches: 8. The CDR3 loop spans 15 amino acids. Material: PBMCs, obtained before TCRalphabeta/CD19-depleted stem cell transplant. V is TRBV9 and J is TRBJ2-3; TRBD2 aligns across 9 bases. The source is a boy between 10 and 17 years old with acute myeloid leukemia, due to receive a stem cell transplant. DNA of the CDR3: TGTGCCAGCAGCGCCGCCGGGACTAGCTCGGATACGCAGTATTTT. This encodes CASSAAGTSSDTQYF.